The 14 T cell receptor beta chains reported below all come from one sample, sequenced in a study of control samples from healthy donors and cancer patients. Sequencing used immunoSEQ multiplex PCR; TCRdb keeps in-frame clones, though not all of them. The sample includes under 65,000 clones, more than 70% of them seen just once. The sample was PBMCs. The receptors were sampled from a woman aged 55-70 years with lung cancer.

This chain connects TRBV19 to TRBJ1-1; D is uncertain. The CDR3 runs 13 residues. CDR1 and CDR2 from the germline V gene are LNHDA and SQIVND (reference sequence). The V gene lost 3 bases and the J gene lost 5 bases, with 10 bases spanning the gap. The CDR3 sequence is CASSISGRTEAFF. In DNA, the CDR3 is TGTGCCAGTAGTATCTCGGGGAGAACTGAAGCTTTCTTT.

The CDR3 region has the DNA TGTGCCAGCAGCGTGGACAGGGGGTCGGAGACCCAGTACTTC. Amino acid sequence: CASSVDRGSETQYF. The V call is TRBV5-4, the J call TRBJ2-5, with 10 bases matching TRBD1. Germline CDR1 reads SGHNT; CDR2 reads YYREEE (reference sequence). The CDR3 spans 14 residues. V shed 4 bases and J 5 bases; nucleotides not matched to a gene: 5.

This sequence joins TRBV6-5 and TRBJ1-1; D is undetermined. The CDR3 runs 15 residues. V dropped 7 bases and J dropped 1 base, with 16 bases sitting between them. CDR1 and CDR2 from the germline V gene are MNHEY and SVGAGI. The DNA for the CDR3 is TGTGCCAGCACCCTCTCCGCCGGCACGAACACTGAAGCTTTCTTT. It encodes CASTLSAGTNTEAFF.

The V call is TRBV5-1, the J call TRBJ2-7; 8 bases agree with TRBD1. CDR3 length equals 15 residues. V was clipped by 4 bases and J by 2 bases; unmatched bases: 8. CDR1 SGHRS and CDR2 YFSETQ come from the germline V gene. This chain's CDR3 is CASSGTGEVTYEQYF. The CDR3 DNA is TGCGCCAGCAGCGGGACAGGAGAGGTAACCTACGAGCAGTACTTC.

This clone was seen just once. CDR3 DNA sequence: TGTGCCAGCCTTTCACAGGGGGGGACAGATACGCAGTATTTT. The encoded protein is CASLSQGGTDTQYF. The V and J genes are TRBV2 and TRBJ2-3, with D maybe TRBD1 (8 bases). The CDR3 extends over 14 amino acids. The germline V gene has CDR1 SNHLY and CDR2 FYNNEI. V lost 8 bases and J 3 bases, leaving 15 bases between the germline ends.

The CDR3 DNA sequence: TGTGCCAGCAGCCAAACACGGGGGGCGCAGATAGGTGGCTACACCTTC. Translating gives CASSQTRGAQIGGYTF. The J gene is TRBJ1-2, the V gene TRBV7-9, with D maybe TRBD1 (6 bases). Between the trimmed V and J ends, which lost 5 bases and 7 bases, there was a span of 23 bases. CDR1 SEHNR and CDR2 FQNEAQ come from the germline V gene (reference sequence). The CDR3 loop spans 16 amino acids. Together with reference TRBV7-9 and TRBJ1-2, the CDR3 gives the full variable domain: DTGVSQNPRHKITKRGQNVTFRCDPISEHNRLYWYRQTLGQGPEFLTYFQNEAQLEKSRLLSDRFSAERPKGSFSTLEIQRTEQGDSAMYLCASSQTRGAQIGGYTFGSGTRLTVV.

J is TRBJ2-5 and V is TRBV5-1; D is perhaps TRBD1 or TRBD2 (5 bases each). V dropped 2 bases and J dropped 1 base, with 9 bases sitting between them. Looked up from germline, CDR1 is SGHRS and CDR2 is YFSETQ. The CDR3 length is 14 residues. CDR3 in amino acids: CASSFGAPQETQYF. CDR3 in DNA: TGCGCCAGCAGCTTCGGGGCACCCCAAGAGACCCAGTACTTC. The full variable domain, completed using reference TRBV5-1 and TRBJ2-5, is KAGVTQTPRYLIKTRGQQVTLSCSPISGHRSVSWYQQTPGQGLQFLFEYFSETQRNKGNFPGRFSGRQFSNSRSEMNVSTLELGDSALYLCASSFGAPQETQYFGPGTRLLVL.

CDR3 nucleotides: TGTGCCAGCAGCCCCGTTGGGTACAGGGATACGCAGTATTTT. Amino acids: CASSPVGYRDTQYF. The chain employs TRBV11-2 and TRBJ2-3, with D possibly TRBD1 on 5 matching bases. CDR1 is SGHAT and CDR2 is FQNNGV in the germline V gene. V was shortened by 5 bases and J by 6 bases, with 15 bases between the two germline ends. The CDR3 consists of 14 residues.

This clone was seen just once. The CDR3: CASSPPPGQGSNYGYTF. In nucleotides, the CDR3 is TGTGCCAGCAGCCCGCCACCGGGACAGGGTTCTAACTATGGCTACACCTTC. The chain recombines TRBV5-4 with TRBJ1-2; 9 bases line up with TRBD1. CDR1 and CDR2 from the germline V gene are SGHNT and YYREEE (reference sequence). The CDR3 has 17 amino acids. J gave up 0 bases and V 4 bases, and 10 bases lay outside the gene matches.

This chain joins TRBV7-9 and TRBJ1-1, with D tentatively TRBD1 (5 bases). The germline V gene has CDR1 SEHNR and CDR2 FQNEAQ (reference sequence). The CDR3 covers 14 residues. V lost 5 bases, J lost 2 bases, and 12 bases lay in between. CDR3 coding DNA: TGTGCCAGCAGCCACACTGGGGGAAACACTGAAGCTTTCTTT. Protein product: CASSHTGGNTEAFF.

J is TRBJ1-3 and V is TRBV5-1; possibly TRBD1 for D (6 bases). V was trimmed by 3 bases and J by 0 bases, leaving 10 bases between them. The germline CDR1 and CDR2 sequences are SGHRS and YFSETQ. The CDR3 runs 15 residues. CDR3 sequence: CASSSGAVSGNTIYF. As DNA, the CDR3 is TGCGCCAGCAGCTCAGGGGCCGTCTCTGGAAACACCATATATTTT.

The chain uses TRBV24-1 and TRBJ1-2; D gene unclear. Germline CDR1 reads KGHDR; CDR2 reads SFDVKD. Trimming took off 4 bases at V and 4 bases at J, with 9 bases between the two ends. The CDR3 has 13 amino acids. The CDR3 is CATSEVGFYGYTF. CDR3 sequence (DNA): TGTGCCACCAGTGAGGTAGGGTTCTATGGCTACACCTTC.

The chain combines TRBV12-3 or TRBV12-4 with TRBJ1-3, with TRBD1 matching 12 bases. The CDR3 runs to 13 residues. V lost 6 bases, J lost 12 bases, and 6 bases stayed unmatched. Written as DNA, the CDR3 is TGTGCCAGCAGCCCCGGGACAGGGGGCCACATATATTTT. It codes for CASSPGTGGHIYF.

The chain is built from TRBV7-9 and TRBJ1-2; D call uncertain. Per germline, CDR1 SEHNR and CDR2 FQNEAQ (reference sequence). Trimming cost V 5 bases and J 8 bases, with 21 bases left between them. The CDR3 is made up of 15 amino acids. CDR3 nucleotides: TGTGCCAGCAGCCCGAGAGTGGTGGGCATGGGAGGCTACACCTTC. Translated: CASSPRVVGMGGYTF.